This T cell receptor (beta chain) was obtained from a study of T cell changes during pregnancy in multiple sclerosis. Using immunoSEQ multiplex PCR, the repertoire was profiled, and TCRdb retains in-frame clones only, with some absent. The table includes 13,000 to 15,000 clones, approximately 93% detected once. CDR3 length: 16 amino acids. V lost 5 bases to trimming and J lost 1 base; unmatched junction nucleotides: 9. Germline CDR1 is SGHVS and CDR2 is FQNEAQ. The V call is TRBV7-8, the J call TRBJ2-3, with 7 bases aligning to TRBD2. The receptor was isolated from a female donor in good health, enrolled as a control in a pregnancy study. The sequences come from peripheral blood, collected in the second trimester of pregnancy. The chain's CDR3 is CASSPQPGLGTDTQYF. The CDR3 DNA sequence: TGTGCCAGCAGCCCTCAACCCGGACTAGGCACAGATACGCAGTATTTT.